The subject of this entry is one TCR beta chain. This clone was seen a handful of times. The antigen this receptor binds is unknown. Base qualities are missing; no much larger clone stands one base away. The immunoSEQ Assay was used to sequence TCRbeta CDR3 regions. After extraction, genomic DNA underwent amplification by bias-controlled multiplex PCR, followed by high-throughput sequencing. Processing in the source paper ran as follows. To quantify the absolute abundance of each unique TCRbeta CDR3 region, sequences were collapsed and filtered. Usable DNA was measured by amplifying reference genes present in all nucleated cells, and TCRbeta template counts were normalized to that usable DNA to estimate T cell fraction. Repertoire TCRs were annotated as SARS-CoV-2-specific by exact matching of V gene, CDR3 amino acid sequence and J gene to a known reactive TCR set. MIRA supplied the reference SARS-CoV-2 TCR set, which was filtered for enrichment in COVID-19-positive ImmuneCODE repertoires so that public or cross-reactive TCRs were removed. Drawing on the MIRA antigens, annotated TCRs were analysed further at the level of specific ORF or position within ORF. Depth was the summed frequency of annotated unique rearrangements, while breadth was defined as annotated unique rearrangements over total unique productive rearrangements. Two-sided Wilcoxon rank-sum tests were used to compare TCR breadth between groups. TCRdb took over this immuneACCESS table, retaining in-frame rearrangements with V and J assigned. Such tables are incomplete; in checked studies, under half of the missing clones stem from an unresolved V gene, and the remainder is unexplained. The V and J calls and clone size come from that table; D and trimming were worked out from the DNA. Counted in this sample were about 320,000 clones; 85% to 90% of them appeared once. The top ten constitute roughly 6% of the sample.

This entry belongs to a study of Ad26.COV2.S vaccination and SARS-CoV-2 variants (dated by TCRdb to the early 2020s). For context, the study as a whole: Vaccine-arm donors were drawn from COV1001, a multicentre, randomized, double-blind, placebo-controlled phase I-IIa trial of Ad26.COV2.S in healthy adults. Sequencing of the TCRbeta repertoire served to evaluate the specificity and breadth of SARS-CoV-2-reactive T cell receptors following Ad26.COV2.S vaccination. Throughout the experiments and outcome assessment, investigators stayed blinded to trial group allocation. Ad26.COV2.S was administered intramuscularly at a dose of 5x10^10 or 1x10^11 viral particles, either as one shot or as two shots given 56 days apart. A total of around 32 samples were included in the TCR-sequenced set, comprising around 19 Ad26.COV2.S vaccine recipients, 5 placebo recipients and 8 SARS-CoV-2 convalescent individuals. Participants in the trial were split at random into five groups of five each, receiving low-dose or high-dose Ad26.COV2.S once or twice, or else placebo on both occasions. What the work shows at the level of the full study, not this receptor alone: Vaccine and placebo recipients had similar non-spike TCR breadth, a finding consistent with the vaccine containing only spike. The study was not powered for comparison of responses between vaccine doses or regimens. Ad26.COV2.S recipients had higher spike-specific TCR breadth than placebo recipients (P = 0.0014). After vaccination, spike-specific CD8+ and CD4+ T cell responses were reported to show substantial breadth. The authors noted that total T cell responses may have been underestimated by the TCR breadth and depth analyses.

Per the publication, the treatment or condition label means: roughly 20 received Ad26.COV2.S at low or high dose, single or two shots; about 5 received placebo; per-sample allocation not given. Repertoires of vaccine and placebo recipients were sequenced from samples taken on day 63 after the first injection. In Cohort 1b, 25 to 30 adults aged 18-55 years were enrolled at a single site in Boston, USA, between 29 July and 7 August 2020. As a vaccine, Ad26.COV2.S was a replication-incompetent adenovirus type 26 vector that expressed a prefusion-stabilized SARS-CoV-2 spike protein derived from the original Wuhan strain. From its cysteine to its phenylalanine, the CDR3 spans 19 amino acids. The retained sequence is limited to the CDR3, 57 bases, with the frame set at the first base. The germline V gene gives CDR1 as SGHVS and CDR2 as FQNEAQ. From V the trimming removes 3 bases and from J it removes 5 bases, while the gene matches leave 16 bases of the junction unaccounted for.

The clonotype was recovered from a person between 18 and 60 years old who received the Ad26.COV2.S COVID-19 vaccine or a placebo. The chain is made from TRBV7-8 and TRBJ1-2; TRBD1 aligns with 12 central bases. This sample comprised peripheral blood, obtained in a trial of Ad26.COV2.S vaccine versus placebo. The CDR3 reads as follows: CASSFPGDRGRSQTYGYTF. The DNA sequence is TGTGCCAGCAGCTTTCCGGGGGACAGGGGGCGCTCCCAAACATATGGCTACACCTTC. The entire variable domain, with the stretches around the CDR3 drawn from the reference TRBV7-8 and TRBJ1-2 proteins, is GAGVSQSPRYKVAKRGQDVALRCDPISGHVSLFWYQQALGQGPEFLTYFQNEAQLDKSGLPSDRFFAERPEGSVSTLKIQRTQQEDSAVYLCASSFPGDRGRSQTYGYTFGSGTRLTVV.